These T cell receptor beta chains were read from a single sample in a study of blood T cell repertoires in COVID-19. Using immunoSEQ multiplex PCR, the repertoire was profiled, and TCRdb retains in-frame clones only, with some absent. The table includes 250,000 to 350,000 clones, roughly 90% detected once. Sequenced sample: PBMCs or T cells enriched from blood (not recorded which). The source of these receptors is a woman aged 25 to 39 who had recovered from COVID-19. Both conserved end residues are part of each CDR3. The D gene is left open where the match is weak. Only some rows state a clone size, as once, few, many or a class for expanded clones.

clone size,V gene,J gene,D gene,CDR3 DNA,CDR3 protein
-,TRBV6-1,TRBJ2-7,-,TGTGCCAGCAGTGAAGAGCCAAACCCACCACCCTACGAGCAGTACTTC,CASSEEPNPPPYEQYF
-,TRBV6-6,TRBJ1-5,-,TGTGCCAGCAGTTACCTAACGCCCAATCAGCCCCAGCATTTT,CASSYLTPNQPQHF
once,TRBV7-8,TRBJ2-2,-,TGTGCCAGCAGCTTAGCGTTTGGAGGACCCGGGGAGCTGTTTTTT,CASSLAFGGPGELFF
-,TRBV29-1,TRBJ1-3,TRBD1,TGCAGTCTCGGGACAGCAGTTCCCTATATCAGCTCTGGAAACACCATATATTTT,CSLGTAVPYISSGNTIYF
few,TRBV9,TRBJ2-5,TRBD2,TGTGCCAGCAGCGGCGGCGGGGGGGAGACCCAGTACTTC,CASSGGGGETQYF
-,TRBV5-1,TRBJ2-7,TRBD1,TGCGCCAGCAGCTGGGGAGCGACAGGGGGAGCCTCCTACGAGCAGTACTTC,CASSWGATGGASYEQYF
-,TRBV6-1,TRBJ1-2,TRBD1,TGTGCCAGCAGTGAGGGGCACAGGGGGTACTATGGCTACACCTTC,CASSEGHRGYYGYTF
-,TRBV28,TRBJ2-7,TRBD1,TGTGCCAGCAGTGCCCCTGGGGGACAGGGACCAGCCTACGAGCAGTACTTC,CASSAPGGQGPAYEQYF
-,TRBV7-9,TRBJ2-1,-,TGTGCCAGCAGCCTGGTGACAGCAGCGACCTACAATGAGCAGTTCTTC,CASSLVTAATYNEQFF
-,TRBV11-2,TRBJ1-1,TRBD1,TGTGCCAGCAGCTTGACAGGGGGCGCGCGGGCTTTCTTT,CASSLTGGARAFF
-,TRBV15,TRBJ1-3,-,TGTGCCACCAGCAGAGATCCAGGGCCTCCCCCTAGTGCCATATATTTT,CATSRDPGPPPSAIYF
-,TRBV27,TRBJ1-5,-,TGTGCCAGCAGCCCTGTTGGCAGTTATCAGCCCCAGCATTTT,CASSPVGSYQPQHF
-,TRBV27,TRBJ2-1,-,TGTGCCAGCAGTTTCGGGCCCCCAGGGACTAATGAGCAGTTCTTC,CASSFGPPGTNEQFF
once,TRBV2,TRBJ1-2,-,TGTGCCAGCAGTGAACAGGGTCTTGGCGGCTACACCTTC,CASSEQGLGGYTF
-,TRBV5-8,TRBJ1-6,-,TGTGCCAGCAGCTTAGGGGGTATCAATTCACCCCTCCACTTT,CASSLGGINSPLHF
-,TRBV2,TRBJ1-5,TRBD1,TGTGCCAGCAGGGCCGGGACAGGGGAGCCCCAGCATTTT,CASRAGTGEPQHF
-,TRBV7-2,TRBJ2-3,TRBD2,TGTGCCAGCAGCTTAGCGGAGGCGGGGGGGCCAGATACGCAGTATTTT,CASSLAEAGGPDTQYF
-,TRBV6-5,TRBJ2-1,-,TGTGCCACGTATAAGCATTTGGACAATGAGCAGTTCTTC,CATYKHLDNEQFF
-,TRBV9,TRBJ1-2,-,TGTGCCAGCAGCGTGTCTCCGTATGGCTACACCTTC,CASSVSPYGYTF